Here is one T cell receptor beta chain with its context. Its antigen is currently unknown. The junction had 5 bases not matched to a gene; V was cut back by 4 bases and J by 11 bases. The CDR3 totals 12 residues. The V gene's germline CDR1 is SGHVS and CDR2 FNYEAQ. The data stem from a study of OX40 agonist ivuxolimab in advanced cancers. Study details: Age averaged about 62 years (range about 20 to 80), and around 87% were male.

Method: immunoSEQ multiplex PCR; TCRdb's copy keeps in-frame clones and lacks some. The sample consists of roughly 46,000 clones, about 91% of them appearing once. Study-wide results and caveats: CD8+ T cells showed, on average, more clonal expansion than CD4+ cells.

Systemic immunosuppression or autoimmune disease history was grounds to exclude patients. J is TRBJ1-1 and V is TRBV7-6; 9 bases align to TRBD1. This clonotype originated in an adult with an advanced solid tumor such as melanoma, head and neck, liver or kidney cancer. The specimen comprised CD4+ or CD8+ T cells sorted from blood, sampled in a trial of the OX40 agonist ivuxolimab. The CDR3, as DNA: TGTGCCAGCAGCTCCGACAGGGGGTCGGCTTTCTTT. It specifies CASSSDRGSAFF.